This section outlines one T cell receptor (beta chain) sequence together with its context. The target of this receptor is not known. Per-base qualities were not stored, and no clone one base away is much larger. The data stem from a study of T cell responses to AZD1222 COVID-19 vaccine (dated by TCRdb to about 2021). For the wider study: TCR sequencing was performed for roughly 250 trial participants, of whom roughly 200 were given two doses of AZD1222 and around 25 were given two doses of MenACWY control vaccine. Trial participants were enrolled by age into subgroups of 18-55, 56-69 and 70-plus years, and around 140, 26 and 57 TCR-sequenced participants, respectively, were included in these subgroups.

V is pared back by 8 bases and J by 7 bases, with 22 bases lying between the germline termini. As encoded in the germline V gene, CDR1 is MDHEN while CDR2 is SYDVKM. The CDR3 starts with the cysteine, ends with the phenylalanine, and has 15 residues. The read is trimmed to its CDR3 DNA, 45 bases read in frame from base 1. What the authors observed across the whole study: The 56-69-year group was small, and its depth increase did not reach significance, likely because of low power. Most participants were white British and females outnumbered males, and the authors suggested that clonal diversity may have been underestimated. Nearly half of unique spike-specific TCRs reportedly recognized epitopes outside regions mutated in the B.1.351 and B.1.1.7 variants. A significant rise in spike-specific TCR breadth and depth was observed after two AZD1222 doses relative to day 0 and relative to MenACWY recipients. Vaccine-associated CD4 TCRs spanned the whole spike protein, with dominant responses in regions 160-218 and 743-854. Because no samples from the day 14 peak response were available, repertoires could be characterized only after the peak T cell response. Conclusions about previously exposed vaccinees were limited because only six AZD1222 recipients were SARS-CoV-2 seropositive at baseline.

The CDR3 regions of human TCRbeta chains were analyzed by immunosequencing. In the authors' own workflow: TCRs in the repertoires were compared against a reference library of SARS-CoV-2-specific TCRs that had been generated with the MIRA antigen-specificity platform. Breadth meant the fraction of unique TCRs that were SARS-CoV-2-associated, whereas depth meant the fraction of total T cells that were SARS-CoV-2-associated. Each spike-specific TCR was assigned to its reactive spike region and to a CD4 or CD8 class using the MIRA data. Log10-transformed breadth and depth values were compared by one-way ANOVA with Sidak's multiple comparisons tests. TCRdb took this table from immuneACCESS and kept in-frame rearrangements with V and J called. Such tables lack part of the clones; where checked against another copy, unresolved V genes explain under half of the gap, and the rest is unexplained. Clonal size and the V and J genes are those of that table, whereas D and trimming came from the DNA. The sample table shows roughly 100,000 clones, and around nine tenths are seen once. The ten largest clones add up to 3.3% of the sample.

What this sample's time point label stands for: about 28 days (+/-7) after the second vaccine dose. The treatment or condition label, read with the paper, signifies: meningococcal conjugate vaccine given as trial control. Samples from vaccinated people were obtained from the UK trials COV001 and COV002, which included a single-blind randomized controlled phase 2/3 trial of AZD1222 (ChAdOx1 nCoV-19) in healthy adults. For TCRbeta chain sequencing, PBMC samples from trial participants were taken at day 0 and at day 28 after the second dose. The sequence joins TRBV28 to TRBJ2-3; a confident D gene designation cannot be given. The clonotype originates from an adult who received the MenACWY meningococcal vaccine as a control. The sample was peripheral blood, taken 28 days after the second dose of the MenACWY control vaccine. CDR3 reads: CASGRLRPDEYTQYF. The DNA sequence is given as TGTGCCAGCGGGCGCCTTCGCCCCGACGAATATACGCAGTATTTT.